This T cell receptor beta chain was captured by sequencing in a study of PD-1 blockade in classical Hodgkin lymphoma. Across the whole study: Patients received nivolumab 3 mg/kg intravenously every 2 weeks.

Turning to this clone: The antigen remains unidentified.

All patients experienced relapse after autologous stem cell transplantation, and brentuximab vedotin exposure was variable. The V and J ends lost 5 bases and 2 bases respectively, with 10 bases between them. There are 13 residues in the CDR3. Germline loops: CDR1 MNHEY, CDR2 SMNVEV (reference sequence). Sequencing used immunoSEQ multiplex PCR; TCRdb keeps in-frame clones, though not all of them. The repertoire holds 90,000 or so clones, with about nine tenths as singletons. Study-wide results and limits: Newly diagnosed patients had diversity similar to the baseline diversity of complete responders. At baseline, newly diagnosed patients reportedly showed less TCR diversity than healthy donors.

Sequenced here: peripheral blood mononuclear cells (PBMCs), sampled before the second cycle of nivolumab. The source of this sequence is a human donor with classical Hodgkin lymphoma. The rearrangement links TRBV27 to TRBJ2-7, with D unresolved. The CDR3 sequence: CASSLDLAYEQYF. CDR3 nucleotide sequence: TGTGCCAGCAGTCTCGACTTAGCCTACGAGCAGTACTTC.